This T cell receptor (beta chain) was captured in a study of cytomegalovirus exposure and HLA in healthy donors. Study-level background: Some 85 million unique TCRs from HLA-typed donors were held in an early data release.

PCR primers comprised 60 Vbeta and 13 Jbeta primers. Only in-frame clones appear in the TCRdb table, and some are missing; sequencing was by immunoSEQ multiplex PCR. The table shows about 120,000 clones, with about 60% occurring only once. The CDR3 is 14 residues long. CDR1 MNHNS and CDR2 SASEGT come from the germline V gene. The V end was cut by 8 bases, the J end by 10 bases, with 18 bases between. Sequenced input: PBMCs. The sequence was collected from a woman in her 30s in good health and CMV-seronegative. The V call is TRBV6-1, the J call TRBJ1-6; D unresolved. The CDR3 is CASQRRGVESPLHF. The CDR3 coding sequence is TGTGCCAGCCAGAGGAGAGGTGTGGAGTCACCCCTCCACTTT.